This TCR beta chain is drawn from a study of siplizumab effects on memory and regulatory T cells. Points on this clone: The antigen remains unidentified.

Study-level points and caveats: Apparently more diverse than memory cells, naive T cells also seemed major alloresponse contributors.

Sequencing was performed with immunoSEQ multiplex PCR; in TCRdb, only in-frame clones are kept and a portion is missing. Here the sample spans 100,000 or so clones, roughly 94% being singletons. The sample was Tregs sorted from blood. The TCR originated in a human donor in good health.

The DNA for the CDR3 is TGTGCCATCAGTAGCCTTGGGACTAGCGGGAGGACAGGCAATGAGCAGTTCTTC. Translation: CAISSLGTSGRTGNEQFF. The gene calls are TRBV10-3 and TRBJ2-1; 15 bases line up with TRBD2. The V gene end was trimmed by 5 bases and the J gene end by 6 bases; junction bases not matched to a gene: 11. CDR1 ENHRY and CDR2 SYGVKD come from the germline V gene. The CDR3 contains 18 residues.